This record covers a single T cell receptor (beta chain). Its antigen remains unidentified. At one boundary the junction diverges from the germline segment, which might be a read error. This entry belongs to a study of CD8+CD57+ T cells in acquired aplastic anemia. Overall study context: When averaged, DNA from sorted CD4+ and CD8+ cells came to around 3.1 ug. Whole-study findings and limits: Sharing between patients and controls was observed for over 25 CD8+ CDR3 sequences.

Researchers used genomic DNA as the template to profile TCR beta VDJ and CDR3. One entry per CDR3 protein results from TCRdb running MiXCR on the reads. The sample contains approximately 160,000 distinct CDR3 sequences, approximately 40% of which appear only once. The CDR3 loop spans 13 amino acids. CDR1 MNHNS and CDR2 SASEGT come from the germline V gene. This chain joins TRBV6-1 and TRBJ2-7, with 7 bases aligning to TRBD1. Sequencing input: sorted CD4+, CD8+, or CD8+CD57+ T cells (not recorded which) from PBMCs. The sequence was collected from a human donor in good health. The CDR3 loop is CANSTGTAYEQYF. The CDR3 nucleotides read TGTGCCAACAGTACCGGGACAGCCTACGAGCAGTACTTC.